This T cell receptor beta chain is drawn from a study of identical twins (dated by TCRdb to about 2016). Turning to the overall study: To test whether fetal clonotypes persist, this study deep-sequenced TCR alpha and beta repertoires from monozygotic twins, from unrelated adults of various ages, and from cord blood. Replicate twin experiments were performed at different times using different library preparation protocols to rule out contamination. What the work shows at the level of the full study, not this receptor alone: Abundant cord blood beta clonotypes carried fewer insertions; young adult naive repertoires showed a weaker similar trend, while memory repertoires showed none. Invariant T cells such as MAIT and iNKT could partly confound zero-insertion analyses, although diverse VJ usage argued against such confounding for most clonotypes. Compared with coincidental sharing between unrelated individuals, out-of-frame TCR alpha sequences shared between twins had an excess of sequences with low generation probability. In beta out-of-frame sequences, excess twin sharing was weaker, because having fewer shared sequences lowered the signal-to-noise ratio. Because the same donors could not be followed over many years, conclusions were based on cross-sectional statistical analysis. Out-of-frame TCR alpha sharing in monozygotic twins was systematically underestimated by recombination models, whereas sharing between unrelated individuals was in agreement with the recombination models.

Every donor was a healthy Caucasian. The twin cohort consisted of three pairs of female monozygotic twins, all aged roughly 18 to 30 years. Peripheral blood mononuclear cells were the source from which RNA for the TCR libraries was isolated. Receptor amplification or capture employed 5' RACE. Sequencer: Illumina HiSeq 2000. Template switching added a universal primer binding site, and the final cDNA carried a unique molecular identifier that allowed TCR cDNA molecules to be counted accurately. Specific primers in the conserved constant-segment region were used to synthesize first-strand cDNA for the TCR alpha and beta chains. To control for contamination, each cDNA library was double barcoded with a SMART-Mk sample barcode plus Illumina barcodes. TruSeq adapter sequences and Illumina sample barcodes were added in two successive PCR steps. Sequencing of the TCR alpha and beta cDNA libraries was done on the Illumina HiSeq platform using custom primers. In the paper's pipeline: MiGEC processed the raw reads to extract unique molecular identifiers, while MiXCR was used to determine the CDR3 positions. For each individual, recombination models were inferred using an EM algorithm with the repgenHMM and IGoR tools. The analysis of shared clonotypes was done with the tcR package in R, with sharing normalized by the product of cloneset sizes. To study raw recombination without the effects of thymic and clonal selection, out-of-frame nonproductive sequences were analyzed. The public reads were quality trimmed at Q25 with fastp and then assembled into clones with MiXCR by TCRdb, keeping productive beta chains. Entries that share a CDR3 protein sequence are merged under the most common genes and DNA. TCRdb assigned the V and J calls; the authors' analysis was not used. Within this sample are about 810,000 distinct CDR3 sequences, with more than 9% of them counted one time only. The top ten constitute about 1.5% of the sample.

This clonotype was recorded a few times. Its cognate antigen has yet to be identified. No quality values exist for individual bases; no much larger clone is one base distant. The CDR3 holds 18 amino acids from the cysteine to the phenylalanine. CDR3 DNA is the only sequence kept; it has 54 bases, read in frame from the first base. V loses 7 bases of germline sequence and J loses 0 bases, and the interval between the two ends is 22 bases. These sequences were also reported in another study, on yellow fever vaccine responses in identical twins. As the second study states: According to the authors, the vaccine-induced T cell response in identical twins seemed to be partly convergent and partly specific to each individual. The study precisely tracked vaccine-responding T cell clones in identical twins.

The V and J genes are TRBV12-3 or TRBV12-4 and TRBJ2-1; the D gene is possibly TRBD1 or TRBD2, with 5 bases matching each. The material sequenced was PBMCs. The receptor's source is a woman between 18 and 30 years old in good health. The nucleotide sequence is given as TGTGCCAGCACTTCGCCCGGGGCTTTCCGAAGCTCCTACAATGAGCAGTTCTTC. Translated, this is CASTSPGAFRSSYNEQFF.